Following are 4 T cell receptor beta chains from one sample sequenced in a study of ipilimumab plus nivolumab after autologous stem cell transplantation. The table came from immunoSEQ multiplex PCR; TCRdb's copy has only in-frame clones and leaves some out. Here the sample spans 84,000 or so clones, 83% being singletons. The sequenced sample was PBMCs, obtained in a trial of ipilimumab plus nivolumab as post-transplant consolidation. The receptors come from a male donor with diffuse large B-cell lymphoma.

The genes are TRBV10-3 and TRBJ1-1; maybe TRBD1 (6 bases). Per germline, CDR1 ENHRY and CDR2 SYGVKD. Trimming removed 3 bases at V and 2 bases at J, with 16 bases between. CDR3 length equals 16 residues. CDR3 coding DNA: TGTGCCATCAGTGATTCCGGACAGTCGATAAACACTGAAGCTTTCTTT. It is translated as CAISDSGQSINTEAFF.

CDR3 protein: CASSSGLITEAFF. The CDR3 bases are TGTGCCAGCAGCTCGGGACTTATCACTGAAGCTTTCTTT. The chain joins TRBV13 to TRBJ1-1, with D perhaps matching TRBD1 (5 bases). Trimming stripped 4 bases from V and 4 bases from J, with 10 bases between. The V gene's germline CDR1 is PRHDT and CDR2 FYEKMQ (reference sequence). This CDR3 contains 13 residues.

The V gene is TRBV10-3, the J gene TRBJ1-4; no reliable D call. Deletions cut 0 bases from V and 8 bases from J, with 10 bases between. From germline, CDR1 is ENHRY and CDR2 SYGVKD. CDR3 length: 14 residues. CDR3 sequence (DNA): TGTGCCATCAGTGAGTCCCCCGGGAGCGAAAAACTGTTTTTT. This translates into CAISESPGSEKLFF.

Note on this clone: The identical CDR3 is also encoded by other nucleotide sequences in the sample. The chain combines TRBV18 with TRBJ2-5; maybe TRBD2 (5 bases). The V gene lost 3 bases and the J gene lost 5 bases, with 10 bases spanning the gap. CDR3 size: 13 residues. CDR1 is KGHSH, CDR2 LQKENI, per germline. The CDR3 nucleotides read TGTGCCAGCTCACCTGGCGGCGGGGAGACCCAGTACTTC. Translation: CASSPGGGETQYF.